The 19 T cell receptor beta chains given below trace back to one sample, sequenced in a study of shared clonotypes between healthy human individuals. TCRdb's copy holds only in-frame clones and misses some; the assay was immunoSEQ multiplex PCR. This sample has some 2,100,000 clones; around 95% occur once, and the top ten carry 0.13%. The sample comprised naive CD4+ T cells sorted from blood. Documented subset: CD45RA+ positively selected. The receptors shown here come from a young man in good health.

This rearrangement joins TRBV27 to TRBJ2-1; TRBD1 matches at 8 bases. CDR1 is MNHEY and CDR2 is SMNVEV in the germline V gene (reference sequence). Trimming at V came to 3 bases and at J to 7 bases, leaving 11 bases not matched to a gene. The CDR3 is 16 residues long. The CDR3 bases are TGTGCCAGCAGTTTCGATAGGACAGGGTTAGGTAATGAGCAGTTCTTC. This sequence encodes CASSFDRTGLGNEQFF.

The DNA for the CDR3 is TGCGCCAGCAAGGATGCGGGACAGGGTTCTAAGCAGTACTTC. It is translated as CASKDAGQGSKQYF. The chain recombines TRBV5-1 with TRBJ2-7; 9 bases line up with TRBD1. The V segment lost 6 bases and the J segment 8 bases; nucleotides outside the gene matches: 12. The CDR3 sequence is 14 residues long. Germline CDR1 is SGHRS and CDR2 is YFSETQ.

This chain joins TRBV6-5 and TRBJ1-1; D uncertain. The germline V and J ends were trimmed by 0 bases and 5 bases, with 13 bases remaining between them. The CDR3 has 15 amino acids. CDR1 is MNHEY, CDR2 SVGAGI, per germline. The CDR3 protein is CASSYSRAELTEAFF. The CDR3 DNA is TGTGCCAGCAGTTACTCGAGGGCGGAGTTAACTGAAGCTTTCTTT.

Only a few counts were recorded for this clone. V gene TRBV10-3 combines with J gene TRBJ2-2; D remains unclear. Germline values: CDR1 ENHRY, CDR2 SYGVKD. This CDR3 contains 13 residues. The germline V and J ends were trimmed by 2 bases and 4 bases, with 5 bases remaining between them. CDR3 sequence (DNA): TGTGCCATCAGTGAGACTTTCACCGGGGAGCTGTTTTTT. It encodes CAISETFTGELFF.

This clone was counted only a few times. This chain joins TRBV10-2 and TRBJ1-1; D is undetermined. CDR1 is WSHSY and CDR2 is SAAADI in the germline V gene. V gave up 8 bases and J gave up 3 bases, with 13 bases separating them. CDR3 length equals 13 residues. In DNA form, the CDR3 reads TGCGCCAGCCAGACTGGGTATTACACTGAAGCTTTCTTT. As protein: CASQTGYYTEAFF.

The chain carries TRBV2 and TRBJ2-7; 7 bases agree with TRBD1. Losses at the gene ends were 5 bases for V and 3 bases for J; bases not matched to a gene: 10. This CDR3 has 15 residues. CDR1 is SNHLY and CDR2 is FYNNEI in the germline V gene. The CDR3 coding sequence is TGTGCCAGCAGTTACCGGGACAGCGATAACTACGAGCAGTACTTC. Translating it yields CASSYRDSDNYEQYF. The full variable domain, with the rest looked up from reference TRBV2 and TRBJ2-7, is EPEVTQTPSHQVTQMGQEVILRCVPISNHLYFYWYRQILGQKVEFLVSFYNNEISEKSEIFDDQFSVERPDGSNFTLKIRSTKLEDSAMYFCASSYRDSDNYEQYFGPGTRLTVT.

The chain carries TRBV2 and TRBJ1-5; 7 positions match TRBD1. Losses at the gene ends were 6 bases for V and 4 bases for J; bases not matched to a gene: 6. Germline assignment: CDR1 SNHLY and CDR2 FYNNEI. This CDR3 comprises 14 residues. CDR3 sequence: CASRLIQGNQPQHF. CDR3 DNA: TGTGCCAGCAGACTGATACAGGGGAATCAGCCCCAGCATTTT. The whole variable domain, filled in from reference TRBV2 and TRBJ1-5, reads EPEVTQTPSHQVTQMGQEVILRCVPISNHLYFYWYRQILGQKVEFLVSFYNNEISEKSEIFDDQFSVERPDGSNFTLKIRSTKLEDSAMYFCASRLIQGNQPQHFGDGTRLSIL.

CDR3 sequence: CASSLAGANSPLHF. The CDR3 DNA reads as TGTGCCAGCAGCTTGGCAGGAGCCAATTCACCCCTCCACTTT. This chain links TRBV5-6 with TRBJ1-6; unclear D gene. The V gene's germline CDR1 is SGHDT and CDR2 YYEEEE. V lost 0 bases and J lost 7, with 8 bases in between. The CDR3 has 14 residues.

The CDR3 here is CACRSSLTPPLHF. For the CDR3, the DNA is TGTGCCTGTCGGTCATCCCTCACTCCACCCCTCCACTTT. The rearrangement uses TRBV30 and TRBJ1-6; D call uncertain. This CDR3 region has 13 residues. The germline V gene encodes CDR1 GTSNPN and CDR2 SVGIG (reference sequence). Trimming removed 6 bases from V and 11 bases from J, with 17 bases in between.

This clone was seen once. J is TRBJ2-7 and V is TRBV20-1; D possibly uses TRBD1 or TRBD2 (5 bases each). Germline V gene sequence: CDR1 DFQATT, CDR2 SNEGSKA (reference sequence). The CDR3 contains 11 residues. V was cut by 3 bases and J by 6 bases, with 9 bases left in between. As DNA, the CDR3 is TGCAGTGCTAGGAGGGGTCGCGAGCAGTACTTC. Amino acid sequence: CSARRGREQYF.

A note on this clone: Other DNA sequences in this specimen translate into the identical CDR3. The gene calls are TRBV18 and TRBJ1-2; TRBD1 might be the D (5 bases). The CDR3 has 14 amino acids. Germline-derived CDR1 and CDR2 are KGHSH and LQKENI. The ends were cut back, 3 bases at V and 4 bases at J, with 12 bases in the middle. The CDR3 loop reads CASSPAGEGYGYTF. The CDR3 bases are TGTGCCAGCTCACCGGCGGGGGAGGGCTATGGCTACACCTTC.

This rearrangement joins TRBV28 to TRBJ2-6; D remains ambiguous. The CDR3 has 18 residues. Germline CDR1 is MDHEN and CDR2 is SYDVKM. Trimming pared 5 bases from V and 0 bases from J, leaving 17 bases between. The CDR3 sequence: CASSQHMGTSSGANVLTF. Here the CDR3 DNA reads TGTGCCAGCAGTCAACATATGGGAACGAGCTCTGGGGCCAACGTCCTGACTTTC. Full variable domain (outside the CDR3, taken from reference TRBV28 and TRBJ2-6): DVKVTQSSRYLVKRTGEKVFLECVQDMDHENMFWYRQDPGLGLRLIYFSYDVKMKEKGDIPEGYSVSREKKERFSLILESASTNQTSMYLCASSQHMGTSSGANVLTFGAGSRLTVL.

The chain carries TRBV4-3 and TRBJ2-3, with 8 bases fitting TRBD2. V lost 0 bases, J lost 1 base, and 3 bases stayed unmatched. The CDR3 is 16 residues long. The germline CDR1 and CDR2 sequences are LGHNA and YSLEER. Here the CDR3 DNA reads TGCGCCAGCAGCCAAGATGGGCGGGAGGGCACAGATACGCAGTATTTT. It encodes CASSQDGREGTDTQYF.

This chain uses TRBV15 with TRBJ1-1; D gene uncertain. This CDR3 spans 12 amino acids. The germline CDR1 and CDR2 sequences are LNHNV and YYDKDF (reference sequence). V shed 0 bases and J shed 7 bases, with 6 bases lying between them. CDR3: CATSRDGFEAFF. In DNA form, the CDR3 reads TGTGCCACCAGCAGAGATGGCTTTGAAGCTTTCTTT.

This clone was found a few times. J is TRBJ1-3 and V is TRBV19; no reliable D call. Trimming cost V 4 bases and J 0 bases, with 7 bases left between them. Germline V lookup: CDR1 LNHDA, CDR2 SQIVND (reference sequence). This CDR3 has 14 amino acids. The CDR3 DNA reads as TGTGCCAGTAGTAATGTGCCCTCTGGAAACACCATATATTTT. It specifies CASSNVPSGNTIYF.

The rearrangement uses TRBV7-2 and TRBJ1-2, with no clear D. CDR3 length: 14 residues. V was shortened by 7 bases and J by 6 bases, with 18 bases between the two germline ends. Germline lookup yields CDR1 SGHTA and CDR2 FQGNSA. CDR3 sequence reads: CASTPPKRADGYTF. CDR3 DNA sequence: TGTGCCAGCACCCCACCCAAGAGGGCGGATGGCTACACCTTC.

The V gene is TRBV7-2, the J gene TRBJ2-7; weak D call: TRBD1 (6 bases). The germline CDR1 and CDR2 sequences are SGHTA and FQGNSA. The ends were cut back, 4 bases at V and 0 bases at J, with 13 bases in the middle. The CDR3 sequence is 15 residues long. CDR3 DNA sequence: TGTGCCAGCAGCTGGCGACAGGTGAGCTCCTACGAGCAGTACTTC. It codes for CASSWRQVSSYEQYF.

The chain employs TRBV4-1 and TRBJ1-5; D possibly corresponds to TRBD1 (5 bases). Trimming stripped 0 bases from V and 3 bases from J, with 15 bases between. The CDR3 has 17 amino acids. In germline, CDR1 is MGHRA, CDR2 YSYEKL. The CDR3 loop reads CASSQESSAGTNQPQHF. For the CDR3, the DNA is TGCGCCAGCAGCCAAGAGTCTTCGGCAGGGACCAATCAGCCCCAGCATTTT.

This chain joins TRBV11-3 and TRBJ2-2; no clear D gene. This CDR3 region has 14 residues. The V gene lost 3 bases and the J gene lost 5 bases, with 10 bases spanning the gap. Per the germline V gene, CDR1 is SGHNT and CDR2 is YENEEA. The CDR3 loop reads CASSFVSGTGELFF. Written as DNA, the CDR3 is TGTGCCAGCAGCTTTGTTTCTGGGACCGGGGAGCTGTTTTTT.